This is a list of T cell receptor beta chains from one sample in a study of blood T cell repertoires in COVID-19. The method was immunoSEQ multiplex PCR; TCRdb's version includes in-frame clones alone and lacks a portion of them. Among 250,000 to 300,000 clones listed, 75% to 90% were seen once. Sequencing was done on a sample of PBMCs or T cells enriched from blood (not recorded which). The receptors come from a woman aged 45-60 years who had recovered from COVID-19. Each CDR3 is given with its conserved first and last residue. D genes are given only for firm matches. Some rows mark clone size as missing; the rest say once, few, many or name a class of expanded clone.

j_call d_call clone_size v_call cdr3_nt cdr3_aa
TRBJ2-3 TRBD1 - TRBV27 TGTGCCAGCAGTATACTACGGGACAGTGGCACAGATACGCAGTATTTT CASSILRDSGTDTQYF
TRBJ2-1 - - TRBV5-6 TGTGCCAGCAGCTTCGGGGAATACTACAATGAGCAGTTCTTC CASSFGEYYNEQFF
TRBJ2-5 TRBD2 - TRBV7-3 TGTGCCAGCAGCAAGCTAGCGGGGACGAGAGAGACCCAGTACTTC CASSKLAGTRETQYF
TRBJ2-1 TRBD2 - TRBV27 TGTGCCAGCAGTTTATCTGCGGGGGTACGGTCCTACAATGAGCAGTTCTTC CASSLSAGVRSYNEQFF
TRBJ1-1 TRBD1 - TRBV3-1/TRBV3-2 TGTGCCAGCAGCCTGACAGGGGGCACTGAAGCTTTCTTT CASSLTGGTEAFF
TRBJ1-1 - - TRBV28 TGTGCCAGCAGTTTATTCTCTGTAACTGAAGCTTTCTTT CASSLFSVTEAFF
TRBJ2-3 TRBD1 - TRBV12-3/TRBV12-4 TGTGCCAGCAGTCCGACAGGGATGAATACGCAGTATTTT CASSPTGMNTQYF
TRBJ2-7 TRBD2 - TRBV27 TGTGCCACTGGGACTAGCGGCTACGAGCAGTACTTC CATGTSGYEQYF
TRBJ1-2 TRBD1 - TRBV14 TGTGCCAGCAGCCCGGACAGGGGAGGGTTTGGCTACACCTTC CASSPDRGGFGYTF
TRBJ2-1 - - TRBV3-1/TRBV3-2 TGTGCCAGCGCAGGTGGAATAGGTCTTGAGCAGTTCTTC CASAGGIGLEQFF
TRBJ1-3 - - TRBV7-9 TGTGCCAGCAGCTTGGGGGGAGGAAACACCATATATTTT CASSLGGGNTIYF
TRBJ1-1 - - TRBV5-1 TGCGCCAGCAGCTTGCGGGGTCTGGAGGACACTGAAGCTTTCTTT CASSLRGLEDTEAFF
TRBJ2-5 TRBD2 - TRBV28 TGTGCCAGCAGTTTCCGCGGGAGCTTAGGAGAGACCCAGTACTTC CASSFRGSLGETQYF
TRBJ2-7 TRBD1 - TRBV7-2 TGTGCCAGCAGCTTAGCGAAGGGACAGGGCCACGAGCAGTACTTC CASSLAKGQGHEQYF
TRBJ1-3 - - TRBV19 TGTGCCAGTTTCGGGATAATCTCTGGAAACACCATATATTTT CASFGIISGNTIYF
TRBJ1-6 TRBD1 - TRBV9 TGTGCCAGCAGCGACACAGGGGGTAATTCACCCCTCCACTTT CASSDTGGNSPLHF
TRBJ2-7 - once TRBV5-1 TGCGCCAGCAGCCACACAGGGCCCTCCTACGAGCAGTACTTC CASSHTGPSYEQYF
TRBJ1-2 - many TRBV27 TGTGCCAGCAGTTCACAGGTGGTTGGGGGCTACACCTTC CASSSQVVGGYTF
TRBJ1-2 - - TRBV7-8 TGTGCCAGCAGCTTAGCGGGAGGCGGGGGTGGTCCTAACTATGGCTACACCTTC CASSLAGGGGGPNYGYTF
TRBJ2-7 TRBD2 - TRBV2 TGTGCCAGCAGCGCCCAGACTAGCCGAGACTACGAGCAGTACTTC CASSAQTSRDYEQYF
TRBJ2-2 TRBD2 - TRBV19 TGTGCCAGTAGCAATGGGGGACTAGCAAGGTTGGCCGGGGAGCTGTTTTTT CASSNGGLARLAGELFF
TRBJ2-2 - - TRBV24-1 TGTGCCACCAGTGATTCCGCGGGACAGAAAAACACCGGGGAGCTGTTTTTT CATSDSAGQKNTGELFF
TRBJ1-3 - - TRBV4-1 TGCGCCAGCAGCCAAGCCTTAAACACCATATATTTT CASSQALNTIYF
TRBJ1-1 TRBD1 - TRBV2 TGTGCCAGCAGTACCGACAGGGGTGGAAGAGAAGCTTTCTTT CASSTDRGGREAFF
TRBJ1-1 - - TRBV3-1/TRBV3-2 TGTGCCAGCAGCCAAGGTACCCCCGGGGGGATGTCTTTCTTT CASSQGTPGGMSFF
TRBJ2-1 TRBD2 - TRBV2 TGTGCCAGCACCTTGTCAGGACTAGCCGGGGAGCAGTTCTTC CASTLSGLAGEQFF
TRBJ2-3 TRBD2 - TRBV5-8 TGTGCCAGCAGCTTCGGGGGGGCTAGCGGAACAGATACGCAGTATTTT CASSFGGASGTDTQYF
TRBJ2-7 - - TRBV28 TGTGCCAGCAGTCCCATGACAGGCGAGGAGCAGTACTTC CASSPMTGEEQYF
TRBJ2-1 - - TRBV5-6 TGTGCCAGCAAGGGAGGCGGGAACGTTTACAATGAGCAGTTCTTC CASKGGGNVYNEQFF
TRBJ2-7 - - TRBV25-1 TGTGCCAGCAGTGAGCCCGAGACTGGCCTGTTGGGTTACGAGCAGTACTTC CASSEPETGLLGYEQYF
TRBJ1-1 TRBD1 - TRBV2 TGTGCCAGCAGGCTCACGGACAGGGTCGGACGGACTGAAGCTTTCTTT CASRLTDRVGRTEAFF
TRBJ2-2 TRBD2 - TRBV28 TGTGCCAGCAGCCTAGCGGGGCAGGGTCTTTCCGGGGAGCTGTTTTTT CASSLAGQGLSGELFF
TRBJ2-6 TRBD1 - TRBV18 TGTGCCAGCTCACCACCCGGAACAGGGGGTTTCTCTGGGGCCAACGTCCTGACTTTC CASSPPGTGGFSGANVLTF
TRBJ1-3 TRBD1 - TRBV9 TGTGCCAGCAGCGTGGGACCAGGGGGAACTGGAAACACCATATATTTT CASSVGPGGTGNTIYF
TRBJ2-5 TRBD1 - TRBV9 TGTGCCAGCAGCGTAACAGGGGGCGCAGAGACCCAGTACTTC CASSVTGGAETQYF
TRBJ2-3 TRBD1 - TRBV7-9 TGTGCCAGCAGCGGGGACAGGGGGTACACAGATACGCAGTATTTT CASSGDRGYTDTQYF
TRBJ2-5 - few TRBV19 TGTGCCACCAGTTCATGGATGACTAGGGGAGAGACCCAGTACTTC CATSSWMTRGETQYF
TRBJ2-7 TRBD2 - TRBV5-6 TGTGCCAGCAGCTTCTACGTGGGGACTAGCAGCTACGAGCAGTACTTC CASSFYVGTSSYEQYF
TRBJ2-2 TRBD2 - TRBV6-1 TGTGCCAGCAGTGAGCCCCCTCGGCGGGAGATAGACACCGGGGAGCTGTTTTTT CASSEPPRREIDTGELFF